Following are 17 T cell receptor beta chains from one sample sequenced in a study of identical twins. TCRdb re-analysed the 5' RACE reads in MiXCR, keeping a single row per CDR3 protein. Among 1.5 million to 2 million distinct CDR3 sequences listed, around 33% were seen once. The material sequenced was cord blood. Receptors originate from a newborn girl in good health.

The sample holds many counts of this clonotype. This rearrangement joins TRBV12-3 or TRBV12-4 to TRBJ2-7; D is perhaps TRBD1 (6 bases). The V end lost 2 bases, the J end lost 3 bases, and 11 bases lay between the germline ends. The CDR3 contains 14 residues. CDR3 region: CASSLRGNNYEQYF. The CDR3 DNA sequence: TGTGCCAGCAGTTTAAGGGGGAATAACTACGAGCAGTACTTC.

The rearrangement uses TRBV5-5 and TRBJ2-7, with TRBD1 matching 7 bases. Losses at the gene ends were 4 bases for V and 1 base for J; bases not matched to a gene: 8. Germline lookup yields CDR1 SGHKS and CDR2 YYEKEE (reference sequence). This CDR3 is 15 amino acids long. For the CDR3, the DNA is TGTGCCAGCAGCACGACAGGGTTGAGGTCCTACGAGCAGTACTTC. This sequence encodes CASSTTGLRSYEQYF.

Note on this clonotype: A much larger clonotype is one base distant, so this may be a read error. J is TRBJ2-3 and V is TRBV12-3 or TRBV12-4, with TRBD2 matching 13 bases. There are 16 residues in the CDR3. CDR3 amino acids: CASSLWTSGSTDTEYF. The CDR3 DNA follows: TGTGCCAGCAGTTTATGGACTAGCGGGAGCACAGATACGGAGTATTTT.

This clonotype occurred a few times. The gene calls are TRBV7-8 and TRBJ2-3; TRBD2 aligns across 7 bases. Per germline, CDR1 SGHVS and CDR2 FQNEAQ. CDR3 length: 16 amino acids. V was clipped by 4 bases and J by 1 base; unmatched bases: 8. The CDR3 sequence is CASSSQGAGGTDTQYF. CDR3 coding DNA: TGTGCCAGCAGCTCCCAAGGGGCGGGAGGCACAGATACGCAGTATTTT.

J is TRBJ1-2 and V is TRBV20-1; D is ambiguous. The CDR3 has 17 amino acids. CDR1 is DFQATT, CDR2 SNEGSKA, per germline (reference sequence). The ends were cut back, 0 bases at V and 1 base at J, with 18 bases in the middle. The CDR3 is CSARDHPRAPLNYGYTF. CDR3 DNA: TGCAGTGCTAGAGATCACCCAAGGGCCCCACTTAACTATGGCTACACCTTC.

This clonotype came up a few times. The J gene is TRBJ1-2, the V gene TRBV27, with a tentative D call TRBD1 (5 bases). The CDR3 has 12 residues. V lost 9 bases to trimming and J lost 3 bases, with 11 bases between them. Germline CDR1 reads MNHEY; CDR2 reads SMNVEV (reference sequence). DNA for the CDR3: TGTGCCAGTGGGGGTAGCCACTATGGCTACACCTTC. It encodes CASGGSHYGYTF.

This chain uses TRBV20-1 with TRBJ2-2; 8 bases are shared with TRBD1. Germline V CDR1 and CDR2: DFQATT, SNEGSKA (reference sequence). The CDR3 extends over 15 amino acids. The ends lost 3 bases at V and 4 bases at J; junction bases unmatched: 7. CDR3 region: CSASLAQGATGELFF. CDR3 nucleotide sequence: TGCAGTGCTAGCTTGGCTCAGGGGGCCACCGGGGAGCTGTTTTTT.

The chain combines TRBV20-1 with TRBJ1-2; tentative D call: TRBD1 (5 bases). Germline-derived CDR1 and CDR2 are DFQATT and SNEGSKA (reference sequence). This CDR3 is 13 amino acids long. Trimming left V 1 base short and J 8 bases short, with 14 bases between. The CDR3 spells CSARVRGEGGYTF. CDR3 DNA sequence: TGCAGTGCTAGAGTGCGGGGAGAGGGGGGCTACACCTTC.

The chain is built from TRBV20-1 and TRBJ1-5, with D unclear. Trimming took off 6 bases at V and 0 bases at J, with 9 bases between the two ends. Germline lookup yields CDR1 DFQATT and CDR2 SNEGSKA (reference sequence). The CDR3 consists of 13 residues. CDR3 DNA: TGCAGTGCAAAGGGTTATAGCAATCAGCCCCAGCATTTT. Its translation is CSAKGYSNQPQHF.

This chain links TRBV24-1 with TRBJ2-4; D gene ambiguous. The end of the DNA fits TRBJ2-5 better, so the J call may be wrong. This CDR3 is built from 13 residues. CDR1 is KGHDR and CDR2 is SFDVKD in the germline V gene. This chain's CDR3 is CATSDFTGETQYF. As DNA, the CDR3 is TGTGCCACCAGTGATTTCACGGGAGAGACCCAGTACTTC.

This clonotype was counted at least ten times. The chain joins TRBV28 to TRBJ2-3; 12 bases agree with TRBD2. Germline trimming cut 2 bases from V and 1 base from J; bases unmatched to any gene: 7. CDR3 length: 18 residues. Germline V CDR1 and CDR2: MDHEN, SYDVKM. As DNA, the CDR3 is TGTGCCAGCAGTTTAGGGCTAGCGGGAGGGCTTCGCACAGATACGCAGTATTTT. Encoded protein: CASSLGLAGGLRTDTQYF.

V is TRBV28 and J is TRBJ2-1; either TRBD1 or TRBD2 may fit D (5 bases each). Trimming cost V 3 bases and J 13 bases, with 13 bases left between them. Looked up from germline, CDR1 is MDHEN and CDR2 is SYDVKM. The CDR3 contains 12 residues. The CDR3 DNA reads as TGTGCCAGCAGTTTCTCCCCAGGGACCCAGTTCTTC. Its translation is CASSFSPGTQFF. Using reference TRBV28 and TRBJ2-1 for the parts outside the CDR3, the full variable domain is DVKVTQSSRYLVKRTGEKVFLECVQDMDHENMFWYRQDPGLGLRLIYFSYDVKMKEKGDIPEGYSVSREKKERFSLILESASTNQTSMYLCASSFSPGTQFFGPGTRLTVL.

V usage is TRBV10-3 and J usage is TRBJ2-7, with TRBD1 matching over 8 bases. The germline gives CDR1 ENHRY, CDR2 SYGVKD. V trimming: 2 bases; J trimming: 3 bases; junction bases outside the gene matches: 6. The CDR3 runs to 15 residues. In DNA form, the CDR3 reads TGTGCCATCAGTGAGAAGGGGACAGGCGACTACGAGCAGTACTTC. This translates into CAISEKGTGDYEQYF.

This sequence joins TRBV2 and TRBJ2-7; D not certain. Germline CDR1 reads SNHLY; CDR2 reads FYNNEI. V lost 4 bases, J lost 0 bases, and 13 bases lay in between. This CDR3 has 15 residues. The DNA of the CDR3 is TGTGCCAGCAGTGTCCAGGCCTATAGCTCCTACGAGCAGTACTTC. It specifies CASSVQAYSSYEQYF. Together with reference TRBV2 and TRBJ2-7, the CDR3 gives the full variable domain: EPEVTQTPSHQVTQMGQEVILRCVPISNHLYFYWYRQILGQKVEFLVSFYNNEISEKSEIFDDQFSVERPDGSNFTLKIRSTKLEDSAMYFCASSVQAYSSYEQYFGPGTRLTVT.

The rearrangement joins TRBV7-7 to TRBJ2-1; 13 bases map to TRBD2. The CDR3 length is 16 residues. Germline V gene sequence: CDR1 SSHAT, CDR2 FNYEAQ (reference sequence). V lost 5 bases and J lost 9; bases outside the gene matches: 10. CDR3: CASSPTLAGGPGEQFF. Here the CDR3 DNA reads TGTGCCAGCAGCCCCACACTAGCGGGGGGGCCGGGTGAGCAGTTCTTC. Drawing the rest from reference TRBV7-7 and TRBJ2-1, the complete variable domain is GAGVSQSPRYKVTKRGQDVTLRCDPISSHATLYWYQQALGQGPEFLTYFNYEAQPDKSGLPSDRFSAERPEGSISTLTIQRTEQRDSAMYRCASSPTLAGGPGEQFFGPGTRLTVL.

This clonotype was counted between two and nine times. V usage is TRBV24-1 and J usage is TRBJ2-1, with 12 bases fitting TRBD2. The CDR3 is 16 residues long. Germline trimming cut 3 bases from V and 2 bases from J; bases unmatched to any gene: 1. The germline gives CDR1 KGHDR, CDR2 SFDVKD. CDR3 bases: TGTGCCACCAGTGATGCTAGCGGGGGGGCCTACAATGAGCAGTTCTTC. It codes for CATSDASGGAYNEQFF.

The chain uses TRBV29-1 and TRBJ1-2, with 11 bases identical to TRBD1. This CDR3 contains 16 residues. Germline V gene lookup returns CDR1 SQVTM and CDR2 ANQGSEA. Unmatched junction bases numbered 8, after V lost 5 bases and J lost 0 bases. The CDR3 here is CSVHRRDRGANYGYTF. CDR3 in DNA: TGCAGCGTTCACCGAAGGGACAGGGGGGCTAACTATGGCTACACCTTC.